A selection of T cell receptor beta chains follows, all from one sample in a study of blood T cells in healthy people across ages. TCRdb reanalysed the 5' RACE reads using MiXCR and keeps one entry per CDR3 protein. The sample includes some 880,000 distinct CDR3 sequences, 36% of them seen just once. Sample: blood. These receptor sequences come from a man younger than 35 in good health. The conserved cysteine and the conserved F or W are not part of the CDR3 here.

j_call	v_call	cdr3_length	cdr3_aa
TRBJ1-2	TRBV20-1	11	SATKERDYGYT
TRBJ1-6	TRBV19	14	ASSRSGSSYNSPLH
TRBJ2-7	TRBV4-2	12	ASSQEAVTYEQY
TRBJ2-1	TRBV7-2	14	ASSPASGGFYNEQF
TRBJ2-1	TRBV5-5	14	ASSFVGPSSYNEQF
TRBJ2-1	TRBV12-3/TRBV12-4	14	ASSSIRDRGYNEQF
TRBJ2-1	TRBV24-1	13	ATSQTDRANNEQF
-	TRBV29-1	14	SVVGRNEKVSYEQY
TRBJ1-4	TRBV12-3/TRBV12-4	12	ASSLTSDREKLF
TRBJ1-1	TRBV7-9	11	ASTPTGRTEAF
TRBJ2-3	TRBV7-2	11	ASSLVSADTQY
TRBJ1-1	TRBV20-1	13	SATTKQGRGTEAF
TRBJ2-1	TRBV10-3	13	AISEGGTGVDEQF
-	TRBV19	13	ATKPSTDPSYEQY